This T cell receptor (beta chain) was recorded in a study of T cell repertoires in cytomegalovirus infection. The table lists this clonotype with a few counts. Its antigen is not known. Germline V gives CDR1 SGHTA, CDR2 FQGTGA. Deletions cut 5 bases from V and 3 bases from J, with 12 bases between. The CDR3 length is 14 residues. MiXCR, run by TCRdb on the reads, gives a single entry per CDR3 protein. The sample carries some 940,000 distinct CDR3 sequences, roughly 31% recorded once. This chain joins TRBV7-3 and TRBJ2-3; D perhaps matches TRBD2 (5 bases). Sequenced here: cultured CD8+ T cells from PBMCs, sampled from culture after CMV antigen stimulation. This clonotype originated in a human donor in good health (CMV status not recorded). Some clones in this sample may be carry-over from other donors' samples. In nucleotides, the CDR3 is TGTGCCAGCAGCCCTGCACCGGGGACAGATACGCAGTATTTT. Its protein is CASSPAPGTDTQYF.